This TCR beta chain was sequenced during a study of Graves' ophthalmopathy and Graves' hyperthyroidism. This clonotype has a count of ten or more. Amplification from RNA transcripts yielded the TCR beta CDR3 regions. HTBI-primed first-round RT-PCR preceded second-round multiplex PCR. Via MiXCR, TCRdb re-called the multiplex PCR reads, giving one row per CDR3 protein. The sample has 200,000 to 250,000 distinct CDR3 sequences; approximately 29% are singletons. With 2 bases removed from V and 0 bases from J, the gap between germline ends came to 17 bases. The CDR3 consists of 17 residues. The sequence was obtained from a man aged 50-60 years with Graves' ophthalmopathy. Source material: peripheral blood. V and J are TRBV12-3 or TRBV12-4 and TRBJ2-7, with D unresolved. CDR3 protein: CASSLRHGPESSYEQYF. In DNA, the CDR3 is TGTGCCAGCAGTTTACGGCACGGGCCAGAGAGCTCCTACGAGCAGTACTTC.